Presented here are 24 T cell receptor beta chains from one specimen sequenced in a study of human T cells and chemical hapten exposure. TCRdb re-analysed the 5' RACE reads in MiXCR, keeping a single row per CDR3 protein. The table has 150,000 or so distinct CDR3 sequences, approximately 4% seen once; the top ten hold 1.3% to 1.5%. Blood, whole and unfractionated, served as the source for total RNA extraction. These receptors were taken from a female donor in good health.

This clonotype was detected ten times or more. The genes are TRBV11-2 and TRBJ2-3, with 14 bases identical to TRBD2. The CDR3 has 18 residues. Germline CDR1 and CDR2: SGHAT and FQNNGV. With 5 bases clipped from V and 2 bases from J, the junction kept 9 bases outside the gene matches. The CDR3 spells CASSAGLAGGTITDTQYF. CDR3 coding DNA: TGTGCCAGCAGCGCCGGACTAGCGGGGGGCACTATCACAGATACGCAGTATTTT. Complete variable domain (other parts from reference TRBV11-2 and TRBJ2-3): EAGVAQSPRYKIIEKRQSVAFWCNPISGHATLYWYQQILGQGPKLLIQFQNNGVVDDSQLPKDRFSAERLKGVDSTLKIQPAKLEDSAVYLCASSAGLAGGTITDTQYFGPGTRLTVL.

This clonotype was detected ten times or more. In DNA form, the CDR3 reads TGCAGTGCTAGGGACGGCGATAGCAATCAGCCCCAGCATTTT. Amino acids: CSARDGDSNQPQHF. V usage is TRBV20-1 and J usage is TRBJ1-5; D not resolved. CDR1 is DFQATT, CDR2 SNEGSKA, per germline (reference sequence). The V end lost 3 bases, the J end lost 0 bases, and 9 bases lay between the germline ends. CDR3 length equals 14 residues.

Remarks on this clonotype: A much larger clone sits a single nucleotide away, making a read error possible. The chain combines TRBV6-1 with TRBJ1-5; unclear D gene. The germline gives CDR1 MNHNS, CDR2 SASEGT. The CDR3 totals 9 residues. This CDR3 reads CASRPPQNF. In nucleotides, the CDR3 is TGTGCCAGCCGCCCCCCCCAGAATTTT.

The sample holds many counts of this clonotype. The genes are TRBV12-3 or TRBV12-4 and TRBJ2-3; 10 bases map to TRBD2. V lost 4 bases, J lost 0 bases, and 4 bases stayed unmatched. There are 16 residues in the CDR3. CDR3 DNA: TGTGCCAGCAGTTGGGGGACTAGCGTCAGCACAGATACGCAGTATTTT. Protein product: CASSWGTSVSTDTQYF.

This clonotype was counted ten times or more. V is TRBV7-2 and J is TRBJ1-3; the D is unclear. The CDR3 extends over 14 amino acids. Germline CDR1 SGHTA, CDR2 FQGNSA. Trimming pared 7 bases from V and 2 bases from J, leaving 12 bases between. The CDR3 DNA follows: TGTGCCAGCACCGTCCGGACGGCTGGAAACACCATATATTTT. Translation gives CASTVRTAGNTIYF.

This clonotype appeared many times. V gene TRBV7-3 combines with J gene TRBJ2-7; possibly TRBD1 for D (6 bases). From germline, CDR1 is SGHTA and CDR2 FQGTGA. This CDR3 spans 15 amino acids. V was clipped by 5 bases and J by 6 bases, with 20 bases between them. The CDR3: CASSPRQALPSEQYF. For the CDR3, the DNA is TGTGCCAGCAGCCCGAGACAGGCTCTACCATCCGAGCAGTACTTC.

There are a few counts of this clonotype. Being one base from a much bigger clone, this may be a read error. This chain links TRBV5-1 with TRBJ2-1; 7 bases line up with TRBD2. This CDR3 spans 15 amino acids. Germline-derived CDR1 and CDR2 are SGHRS and YFSETQ. J lost 8 bases, V lost 1 base, and 9 bases had no gene match. CDR3 region: CASSLRRAGKDEQFF. Written as DNA, the CDR3 is TGCGCCAGCAGCTTGAGGCGAGCGGGAAAAGATGAGCAGTTCTTC.

This clonotype was detected many times. The chain links TRBV20-1 to TRBJ1-2; D ambiguous. The CDR3 extends over 11 amino acids. Germline V lookup: CDR1 DFQATT, CDR2 SNEGSKA (reference sequence). The germline V and J ends were trimmed by 6 bases and 8 bases, with 13 bases remaining between them. CDR3 sequence reads: CSAAYGRGYTF. DNA of the CDR3: TGCAGTGCCGCCTACGGACGAGGCTACACCTTC.

In this sample, this clonotype turned up many times. The chain is built from TRBV9 and TRBJ2-2; D might be TRBD1 (5 bases). Trimming took off 1 base at V and 7 bases at J, with 11 bases between the two ends. The germline gives CDR1 SGDLS, CDR2 YYNGEE. The CDR3 loop spans 14 amino acids. CDR3 sequence (DNA): TGTGCCAGCAGCGTAATGACAGCCGGCGGGGAGCTGTTTTTT. Protein: CASSVMTAGGELFF.

The gene calls are TRBV29-1 and TRBJ2-7, with D perhaps assigned TRBD1 or TRBD2 (6 bases each). This CDR3 is built from 11 residues. The ends were cut back, 3 bases at V and 11 bases at J, with 14 bases in the middle. CDR1 is SQVTM and CDR2 is ANQGSEA in the germline V gene. CDR3 DNA: TGCAGCGTTGATGGCAACAGGGAGGAGTACTTC. As protein: CSVDGNREEYF.

In this sample, this clonotype turned up many times. CDR3 loop: CASSSRDIPGEQYF. In DNA, the CDR3 is TGTGCCAGCAGCTCTCGGGACATACCGGGCGAGCAGTACTTC. The chain links TRBV7-9 to TRBJ2-7, with D perhaps matching TRBD1 (6 bases). V was clipped by 4 bases and J by 6 bases, with 16 bases between them. Germline CDR1 SEHNR, CDR2 FQNEAQ (reference sequence). The CDR3 spans 14 residues.

This clonotype was recorded many times. The chain links TRBV7-9 to TRBJ1-4; D ambiguous. Germline V gene data show CDR1 as SEHNR and CDR2 as FQNEAQ (reference sequence). This CDR3 is built from 13 residues. V lost 11 bases and J lost 3, with 13 bases in between. The CDR3 nucleotides are TGTGCCGGCCAGGACGGGGCTAATGAAAAACTGTTTTTT. This codes for CAGQDGANEKLFF.

Many counts were recorded for this clonotype. The rearrangement uses TRBV5-1 and TRBJ2-7; D gene uncertain. CDR1 is SGHRS and CDR2 is YFSETQ in the germline V gene. This CDR3 has 12 residues. CDR3 coding DNA: TGCGCTAAAGGTACAGCGCCTTACGAGCAGTACTTC. It codes for CAKGTAPYEQYF.

This clonotype was picked up many times. The V call is TRBV29-1, the J call TRBJ1-1, with TRBD1 matching 8 bases. The CDR3 sequence is 16 residues long. J was trimmed by 4 bases and V by 1 base; bases with no gene match: 11. Germline CDR1 SQVTM, CDR2 ANQGSEA. The CDR3: CSVEGQGALSITEAFF. The CDR3 DNA reads TGCAGCGTTGAAGGTCAGGGGGCGCTTAGTATCACTGAAGCTTTCTTT.

The chain joins TRBV14 to TRBJ2-1; D is unresolved. Germline assignment: CDR1 SGHDN and CDR2 FVKESK. V lost 2 bases, J lost 8 bases, and 19 bases lay in between. The CDR3 runs 16 residues. CDR3 residues: CASSQPVNRDLDEQFF. Here the CDR3 DNA reads TGTGCCAGCAGCCAACCGGTAAACAGAGACTTGGATGAGCAGTTCTTC.

The table lists this clonotype with many counts. The gene calls are TRBV6-5 and TRBJ1-4, with a tentative D call TRBD1 (6 bases). The CDR3 has 18 residues. Germline CDR1 reads MNHEY; CDR2 reads SVGAGI. V lost 4 bases and J lost 5, with 23 bases in between. This CDR3 reads CASSSSLSGHRMNEKLFF. The CDR3 coding sequence is TGTGCCAGCAGTTCATCGTTATCGGGACACAGGATGAATGAAAAACTGTTTTTT.

This clonotype has at least ten counts. This sequence joins TRBV7-2 and TRBJ1-4, with D possibly being TRBD1 (6 bases). The CDR3 extends over 14 amino acids. V shed 3 bases and J shed 8 bases, with 13 bases lying between them. The V gene's germline CDR1 is SGHTA and CDR2 FQGNSA. The CDR3 loop is CASSFLVRGEKLFF. CDR3 in DNA: TGTGCCAGCAGCTTTTTGGTCAGGGGCGAAAAACTGTTTTTT.

The chain is built from TRBV18 and TRBJ1-6; D might be TRBD1 (6 bases). CDR1 is KGHSH, CDR2 LQKENI, per germline. The CDR3 consists of 16 residues. Between the trimmed V and J ends, which lost 3 bases and 7 bases, there was a span of 16 bases. This CDR3 reads CASSPIWAGENSPLHF. The CDR3, as DNA: TGTGCCAGCTCACCCATATGGGCAGGGGAGAATTCACCCCTCCACTTT.

This clonotype appeared many times. This rearrangement joins TRBV5-4 to TRBJ1-1; no clear D gene. V lost 0 bases to trimming and J lost 3 bases, with 9 bases between them. The germline V gene encodes CDR1 SGHNT and CDR2 YYREEE (reference sequence). CDR3 length: 14 residues. The DNA for the CDR3 is TGTGCCAGCAGCTTGGGAGGGAGGGACACTGAAGCTTTCTTT. This sequence encodes CASSLGGRDTEAFF.

This clonotype was counted ten times or more. This chain links TRBV7-9 with TRBJ2-1; D gene unclear. CDR3 length: 14 amino acids. The germline CDR1 and CDR2 sequences are SEHNR and FQNEAQ (reference sequence). Trimming took off 2 bases at V and 3 bases at J, with 8 bases between the two ends. As DNA, the CDR3 is TGTGCCAGCAGCTTAAGTATCAACTACAATGAGCAGTTCTTC. Translating it yields CASSLSINYNEQFF.

This clonotype was detected many times. The chain uses TRBV3-1 and TRBJ1-1, with D perhaps matching TRBD1 (6 bases). V dropped 3 bases and J dropped 0 bases, with 11 bases sitting between them. Germline V CDR1 and CDR2: LGHDT, YNNKEL (reference sequence). The CDR3 consists of 15 residues. CDR3 coding DNA: TGTGCCAGCAGCCATGAAGGGACAATGAACACTGAAGCTTTCTTT. This sequence encodes CASSHEGTMNTEAFF.

This clonotype was seen repeatedly, ten times or more. V and J are TRBV7-2 and TRBJ2-2; 8 positions match TRBD2. CDR1 and CDR2 (germline): SGHTA, FQGNSA. The CDR3 is made up of 15 amino acids. J gave up 5 bases and V 5 bases, and 7 bases lay outside the gene matches. CDR3 residues: CASSPGLAGTGELFF. The CDR3 region has the DNA TGTGCCAGCAGCCCCGGACTAGCTGGAACCGGGGAGCTGTTTTTT.

In its sample, this clonotype was seen a few times. The J gene is TRBJ1-5, the V gene TRBV20-1; weak D call: TRBD1 (6 bases). This CDR3 spans 17 amino acids. Trimming stripped 2 bases from V and 0 bases from J, with 17 bases between. CDR1 is DFQATT and CDR2 is SNEGSKA in the germline V gene (reference sequence). In DNA, the CDR3 is TGCAGTGCTAGATCTCCCCGGGACACCTATAGCAATCAGCCCCAGCATTTT. This encodes CSARSPRDTYSNQPQHF.

Points on this clonotype: A much larger clone differs from this one at a single base, so this may be a read error. V and J are TRBV7-6 and TRBJ1-2; 7 bases are shared with TRBD1. From germline, CDR1 is SGHVS and CDR2 FNYEAQ. This CDR3 is 14 amino acids long. The CDR3 loop is CASSLQGVNYGYNF. CDR3 DNA sequence: TGTGCCAGCAGCTTACAGGGGGTTAACTATGGCTACAACTTC.